These T cell receptor beta chains were read from a single sample in a study of shared clonotypes between healthy human individuals. The method was immunoSEQ multiplex PCR; TCRdb's version includes in-frame clones alone and lacks a portion of them. Of a few hundred thousand clones listed, roughly 84% are singletons. The specimen sequenced was memory CD8+ T cells sorted from blood. These receptors came from a young man in good health. CDR3s include the opening cysteine and the closing phenylalanine or tryptophan. The D gene is left open where the match is weak. Clone size is stated in some rows and not others, as once, few, many or a class when expanded.

V: TRBV30; J: TRBJ2-7; D: TRBD1; size: NA; DNA: TGTGCCTGGTCCACTTGCGGGACAGGGTTTTTTTGCGAGCAGTACTTC; CDR3: CAWSTCGTGFFCEQYF
V: TRBV11-2; J: TRBJ2-2; D: NA; size: NA; DNA: TGTGCCAGCAGCTTATCAGGGCCCCACACCGGGGAGCTGTTTTTT; CDR3: CASSLSGPHTGELFF
V: TRBV6-5; J: TRBJ2-5; D: NA; size: NA; DNA: TGTGCCAGCAGTTTCTCCCGGACAGCACAAGAGACCCAGTACTTC; CDR3: CASSFSRTAQETQYF
V: TRBV27; J: TRBJ2-1; D: NA; size: NA; DNA: TGTGCCAGCAGTAACCGGGGCAGTTACAATGAGCAGTTCTTC; CDR3: CASSNRGSYNEQFF
V: TRBV30; J: TRBJ2-7; D: NA; size: NA; DNA: TGTGCCTGGGGAGAGGGCGAGCAGTACTTC; CDR3: CAWGEGEQYF
V: TRBV11-2; J: TRBJ1-2; D: NA; size: NA; DNA: TGTGCCAGCAGGGGGTGGCGTTGGGATCCCTTTCCTGGCTACACCTTC; CDR3: CASRGWRWDPFPGYTF
V: TRBV9; J: TRBJ2-7; D: TRBD2; size: NA; DNA: TGTGCCAGCAGCGTAGAGGGCGGGAGTAACTACGAGCAGTACTTC; CDR3: CASSVEGGSNYEQYF
V: TRBV28; J: TRBJ2-7; D: NA; size: once; DNA: TGTGCCAGCAGTGAGAGGACCTCCTACGAGCAGTACTTC; CDR3: CASSERTSYEQYF
V: TRBV19; J: TRBJ2-7; D: NA; size: NA; DNA: TGTGCCAGTAGTATAGATCTGGAGGACAGAGCCTACGAGCAGTACTTC; CDR3: CASSIDLEDRAYEQYF
V: TRBV2; J: TRBJ1-2; D: TRBD1; size: NA; DNA: TGTGCCAGCAGTAAGACAGGGAACTATGGCTACACCTTC; CDR3: CASSKTGNYGYTF
V: TRBV6-5; J: TRBJ2-7; D: NA; size: once; DNA: TGTGCCAGCAGTGTCCGGGACGGAAGCTCCTACGAGCAGTACTTC; CDR3: CASSVRDGSSYEQYF
V: TRBV2; J: TRBJ2-7; D: NA; size: NA; DNA: TGTGCCAGCCACAGGTTCTCCGAGCAGTACTTC; CDR3: CASHRFSEQYF
V: TRBV5-6; J: TRBJ1-1; D: NA; size: NA; DNA: TGTGCCAGCAGCCCCCTGGGGGGTGGGGCTTTCTTT; CDR3: CASSPLGGGAFF
V: TRBV7-6; J: TRBJ2-5; D: TRBD2; size: NA; DNA: TGTGCCAGCAGCCAGGGACTAGCGGGCCCCTACCAAGAGACCCAGTACTTC; CDR3: CASSQGLAGPYQETQYF
V: TRBV7-9; J: TRBJ2-5; D: NA; size: few; DNA: TGTGCCAGCAGCTCGGACAGCCCGAGGGAGACCCAGTACTTC; CDR3: CASSSDSPRETQYF
V: TRBV10-2; J: TRBJ2-7; D: NA; size: once; DNA: TGCGCCAGCAGTGAGTCGAGCTACGAGCAGTACTTC; CDR3: CASSESSYEQYF